This T cell receptor (beta chain) was identified during a study of blood T cell repertoires in COVID-19. Study details: In each case, the material was cDNA or gDNA derived from T cells, B-cell-depleted T cells, or PBMCs.

Original data processing: Amplification from reference gene primers served as the basis for estimated nucleated cell counts. Clones were sequenced by immunoSEQ multiplex PCR, and TCRdb holds only the in-frame ones, with some missing. That table is the source of V, J and clone size, and D and trimming were worked out from the DNA. The table lists some 670,000 clones, 70% to 90% of them singletons, with roughly 0.26% in the top ten. The V gene's germline CDR1 is SEHNR and CDR2 FQNEAQ (reference sequence). The V gene lost 4 bases and the J gene lost 4 bases, with 19 bases spanning the gap. The CDR3 is 16 amino acids.

This TCR derives from a woman under 30 with acute or convalescent COVID-19. This chain uses TRBV7-9 with TRBJ2-5, with a tentative D call TRBD2 (5 bases). Sequenced material: peripheral blood. The CDR3 is CASSYQTGKQGETQYF. The CDR3 nucleotides are TGTGCCAGCAGCTACCAAACCGGGAAACAAGGAGAGACCCAGTACTTC.